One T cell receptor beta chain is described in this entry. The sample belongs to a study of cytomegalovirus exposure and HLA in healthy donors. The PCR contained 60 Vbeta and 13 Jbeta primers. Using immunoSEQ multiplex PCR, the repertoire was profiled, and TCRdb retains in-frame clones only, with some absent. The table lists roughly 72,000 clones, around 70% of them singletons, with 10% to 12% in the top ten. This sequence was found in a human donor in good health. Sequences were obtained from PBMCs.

Here the CDR3 reads CASSSQAGAGTNEQFF. In nucleotides, the CDR3 is TGTGCCAGCAGCTCTCAAGCGGGAGCAGGTACGAATGAGCAGTTCTTC. The J gene is TRBJ2-1, the V gene TRBV6-4, with TRBD2 matching 8 bases. The CDR3 totals 16 residues. The germline V gene has CDR1 MRHNA and CDR2 SNTAGT. V was pared by 6 bases and J by 7 bases, with 14 bases of the junction left unmatched.